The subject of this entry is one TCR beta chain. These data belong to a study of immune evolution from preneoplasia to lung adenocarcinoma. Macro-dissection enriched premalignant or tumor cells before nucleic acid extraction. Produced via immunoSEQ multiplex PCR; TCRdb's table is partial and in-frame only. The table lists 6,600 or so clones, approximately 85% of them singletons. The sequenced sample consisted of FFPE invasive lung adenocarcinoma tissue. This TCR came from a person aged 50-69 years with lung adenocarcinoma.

CDR3 in DNA: TGTGCCAGCAGTCATCTCCAGGATCACTACAATGAGCAGTTCTTC. This sequence encodes CASSHLQDHYNEQFF. The J gene is TRBJ2-1, the V gene TRBV28; D is unclear. Germline V gives CDR1 MDHEN, CDR2 SYDVKM. Trimming shortened V by 5 bases and J by 3 bases, and 14 bases separated the two germline ends. This CDR3 is built from 15 residues.